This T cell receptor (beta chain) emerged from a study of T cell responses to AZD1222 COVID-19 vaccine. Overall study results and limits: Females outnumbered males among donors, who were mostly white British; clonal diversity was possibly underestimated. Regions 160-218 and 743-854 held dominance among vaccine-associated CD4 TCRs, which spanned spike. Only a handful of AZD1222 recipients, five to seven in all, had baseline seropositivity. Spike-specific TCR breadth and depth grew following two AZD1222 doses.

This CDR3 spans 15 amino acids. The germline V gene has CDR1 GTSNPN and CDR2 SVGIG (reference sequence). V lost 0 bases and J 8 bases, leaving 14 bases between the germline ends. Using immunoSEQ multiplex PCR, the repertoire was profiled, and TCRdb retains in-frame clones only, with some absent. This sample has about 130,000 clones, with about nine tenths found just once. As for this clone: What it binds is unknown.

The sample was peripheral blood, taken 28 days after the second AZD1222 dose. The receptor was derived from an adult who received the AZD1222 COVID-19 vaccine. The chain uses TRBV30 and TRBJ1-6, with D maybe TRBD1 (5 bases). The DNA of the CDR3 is TGTGCCTGGAGTGTCGTGGGGGGTCCGGATTCACCCCTCCACTTT. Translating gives CAWSVVGGPDSPLHF.